This T cell receptor (beta chain) appears in the sequencing data of a study of T cells after yellow fever vaccination. Study at large: Libraries from low-cell-number fractions were prepared with the SMART-Seq v4 Ultra Low Input RNA kit. The study, taken as a whole, reports: The appearance of a small share of clonotypes in both CD4 and CD8 compartments was observed.

A word on this clonotype: Its antigen is currently unknown.

TCRdb ran MiXCR on the 5' RACE reads and lists one entry per CDR3 protein. The table includes more than 350,000 distinct CDR3 sequences, more than 9% detected once. V lost 4 bases to trimming and J lost 6 bases; unmatched junction nucleotides: 0. The CDR3 is 12 amino acids. Germline V gene lookup returns CDR1 SQVTM and CDR2 ANQGSEA. Specimen: PBMCs, collected on the day of the first yellow fever vaccination. This TCR came from a man aged 18-30 years who received the YFV17D yellow fever vaccine. The chain employs TRBV29-1 and TRBJ2-1; 10 bases align to TRBD1. CDR3 in DNA: TGCAGCGTTGGGACAGGGGGCAATGAGCAGTTCTTC. It specifies CSVGTGGNEQFF.